What follows describes a single T cell receptor (beta chain). The antigen remains unidentified. These data are taken from a study of T cell responses to AZD1222 COVID-19 vaccine. Study-wide results and limits: Only five to seven AZD1222 recipients were seropositive at baseline. Reportedly, close to half of spike-specific TCRs are directed against unmutated variant regions. There were mostly white British donors and more females than males, and clonal diversity was possibly underestimated.

Clones were sequenced by immunoSEQ multiplex PCR, and TCRdb holds only the in-frame ones, with some missing. Among some 150,000 clones listed, about 91% were seen once. The ends were cut back, 4 bases at V and 1 base at J, with 7 bases in the middle. Per the germline V gene, CDR1 is SGHTA and CDR2 is FQGNSA. CDR3 length: 13 residues. The sample consisted of peripheral blood, taken on day 0 of MenACWY control vaccination. This receptor was identified in an adult in good health. The chain recombines TRBV7-2 with TRBJ1-1; D is uncertain. CDR3 residues: CASSSERNTEAFF. CDR3 in DNA: TGTGCCAGCAGCTCAGAGCGGAACACTGAAGCTTTCTTT.